The TCR beta chain under discussion was sequenced for a study of regulatory T cells in long-lasting Graves disease. Study summary: Over 5 years on antithyroid drugs plus positive TSH receptor antibodies marked Graves' disease as persistent.

Construction of the TCR beta libraries employed iRepertoire HTBI primers in conjunction with Arm-PCR of CDR3 regions. Via MiXCR, TCRdb re-called the multiplex PCR reads, giving one row per CDR3 protein. The sample consists of about 310,000 distinct CDR3 sequences, under 25% of them appearing once. The time point here: persistent/refractory GD, antithyroid drugs over 5 years with positive TRAb. Generation of the TCR library employed RNA extracted from PBMCs. Germline trimming cut 6 bases from V and 5 bases from J; bases unmatched to any gene: 11. The CDR3 is 17 amino acids. Germline V lookup: CDR1 SNHLY, CDR2 FYNNEI. In its sample, this clonotype was seen a few times. Its antigen is not identified. General study points: A limited number of samples was an acknowledged limitation. Public clonotype sharing was higher in persistent than newly diagnosed patients. Reduced TCR diversity was observed in persistent Graves' patients versus newly diagnosed patients.

This TCR came from a female donor with Graves disease. The chain recombines TRBV2 with TRBJ2-5; the match to TRBD2 covers 14 bases. The material was peripheral blood mononuclear cells (PBMCs), obtained when the disease was refractory, from a patient treated with antithyroid drugs. The CDR3 sequence: CASSLETSGRAGETQYF. The CDR3 DNA follows: TGTGCCAGCAGCCTCGAGACTAGCGGGAGGGCCGGGGAGACCCAGTACTTC.